The sequence of this T cell receptor beta chain was determined in a study of T cell repertoires in cytomegalovirus infection. Study overall: In public TCR beta signatures, there were indications of both CMV infection and matching HLA type. Broader study findings: Summed frequency of shared TCR beta families picked out CMV carriers who also had the relevant HLA. HLA-C-restricted CMV clonotypes gave the most frequent clonotype in two of eight donors.

After removal of 3 bases from V and 6 bases from J, the junction contained 10 bases not matched to a gene. The germline CDR1 and CDR2 sequences are SGHNT and YYREEE (reference sequence). CDR3 size: 16 residues. TCRdb analysed the reads with MiXCR anew, one entry per CDR3 protein. The data show about 740,000 distinct CDR3 sequences, approximately 34% seen once. For this clonotype: Antigen: not known.

The sample comprised PBMCs. The gene calls are TRBV5-4 and TRBJ2-3; 10 bases align to TRBD2. This TCR derives from a human donor in good health (CMV status not recorded). Some clones in this sample may be carry-over from other donors' samples. Here the CDR3 DNA reads TGTGCCAGCAGCTCGGACACAGCGGGGGGGACGGATACGCAGTATTTT. It translates to CASSSDTAGGTDTQYF.